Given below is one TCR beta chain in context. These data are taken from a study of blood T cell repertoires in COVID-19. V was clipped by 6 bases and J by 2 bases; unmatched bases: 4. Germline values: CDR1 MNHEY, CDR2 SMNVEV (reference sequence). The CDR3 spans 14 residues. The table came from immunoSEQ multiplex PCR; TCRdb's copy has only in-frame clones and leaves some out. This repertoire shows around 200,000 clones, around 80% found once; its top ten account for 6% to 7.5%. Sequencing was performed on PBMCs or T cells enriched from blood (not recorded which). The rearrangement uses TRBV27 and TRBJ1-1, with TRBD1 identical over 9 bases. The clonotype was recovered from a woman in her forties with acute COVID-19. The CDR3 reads CASRRDRVNTEAFF. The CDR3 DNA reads TGTGCCAGCAGACGGGACAGGGTAAACACTGAAGCTTTCTTT.